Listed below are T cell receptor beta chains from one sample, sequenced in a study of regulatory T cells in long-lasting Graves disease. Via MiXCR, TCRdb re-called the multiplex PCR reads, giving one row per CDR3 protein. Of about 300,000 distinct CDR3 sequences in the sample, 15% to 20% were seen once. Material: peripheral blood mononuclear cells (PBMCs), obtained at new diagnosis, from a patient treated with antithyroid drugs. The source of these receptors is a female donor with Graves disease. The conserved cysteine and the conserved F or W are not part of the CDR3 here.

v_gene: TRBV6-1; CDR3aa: ASRQGSYEQY
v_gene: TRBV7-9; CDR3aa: ASSLISDAPYEQY
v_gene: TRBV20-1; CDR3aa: SARDPRDQPQH
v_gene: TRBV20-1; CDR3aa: SATIAGGPKGGNEQF
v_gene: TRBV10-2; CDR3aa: ASGLAGGRETQY
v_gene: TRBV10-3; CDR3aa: ALARGTTSNEQF
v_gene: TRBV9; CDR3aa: ASSGVSGAYEQY
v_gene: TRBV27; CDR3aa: ASSSQRRGTQY
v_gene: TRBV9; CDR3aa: ASSEESGTSTDTQY
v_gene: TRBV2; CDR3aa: ASSPEGRFSNQPQH
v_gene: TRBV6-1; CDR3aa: ASTWRQGVSGNTIY
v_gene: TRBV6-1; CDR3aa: ASTRAGPGGAEAF
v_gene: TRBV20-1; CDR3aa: SARTGRHEQY
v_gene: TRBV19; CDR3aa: ASRGFLNYGYT
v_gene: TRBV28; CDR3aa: ASSLFHPGFTGWDIQY
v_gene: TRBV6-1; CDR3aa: ASRSDSSYEQY
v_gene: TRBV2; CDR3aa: ASSLGAEEKLF
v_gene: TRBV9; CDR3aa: ASSVETSGGYTQY
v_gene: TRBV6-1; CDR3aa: ASSEADRGAVYQPQH
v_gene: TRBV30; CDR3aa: AWRDRSNHEQY
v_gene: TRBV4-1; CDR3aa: ASRGTRRREQY
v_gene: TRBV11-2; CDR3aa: ASSRTGTNYEQY
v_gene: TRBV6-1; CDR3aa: ASSAGQILINYGYT
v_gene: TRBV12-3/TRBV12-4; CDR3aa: ASGLGAQETQY
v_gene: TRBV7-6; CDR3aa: ASSRKGNGGDEQF
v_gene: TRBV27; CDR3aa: ASSGTVSTDTQY